These 10 T cell receptor beta chains came from one sample sequenced in a study of OX40 agonist ivuxolimab in advanced cancers. Assay used: immunoSEQ multiplex PCR; TCRdb lists only in-frame clones, some missing. The data hold fewer than 85,000 clones, with 89% observed a single time. The source was CD4+ or CD8+ T cells sorted from blood, collected in a trial of the OX40 agonist ivuxolimab. The receptor set was obtained from an adult with an advanced solid tumor such as melanoma, head and neck, liver or kidney cancer.

The V call is TRBV6-5, the J call TRBJ2-7; 8 bases are shared with TRBD2. Germline V gene data show CDR1 as MNHEY and CDR2 as SVGAGI. This CDR3 region has 16 residues. Trimming at V came to 2 bases and at J to 4 bases, leaving 10 bases not matched to a gene. CDR3 residues: CASSYPVAGGRYEQYF. As DNA, the CDR3 is TGTGCCAGCAGTTACCCCGTGGCGGGAGGTCGGTACGAGCAGTACTTC.

The CDR3 loop is CATTVGGGAGDTQYF. In nucleotides, the CDR3 is TGTGCCACGACAGTGGGCGGGGGGGCCGGAGATACGCAGTATTTT. The chain uses TRBV6-6 and TRBJ2-3; 9 bases align to TRBD2. With 10 bases clipped from V and 5 bases from J, the junction kept 13 bases outside the gene matches. The germline V gene has CDR1 MNHNY and CDR2 SVGAGI (reference sequence). The CDR3 has 15 residues.

The chain combines TRBV4-2 with TRBJ2-7; perhaps TRBD2 as D (5 bases). The CDR3 totals 15 residues. Looked up from germline, CDR1 is LGHNA and CDR2 is YNFKEQ. Trimming cost V 1 base and J 3 bases, with 13 bases left between them. Here the CDR3 reads CASSQGESLFYEQYF. CDR3 nucleotide sequence: TGTGCCAGCAGCCAAGGGGAGTCTCTTTTCTACGAGCAGTACTTC.

The chain is built from TRBV10-3 and TRBJ2-7; 13 bases align to TRBD2. With V trimmed by 6 bases and J by 3 bases, 5 bases remained unmatched. Germline-derived CDR1 and CDR2 are ENHRY and SYGVKD. This CDR3 spans 15 amino acids. CDR3: CAIRSGTSGNYEQYF. CDR3 coding DNA: TGTGCCATCAGATCCGGGACTAGCGGGAACTACGAGCAGTACTTC.

The genes are TRBV23-1 and TRBJ1-5; 9 bases match TRBD1. TRBV23-1 is reported as an ORF; its role is uncertain. This CDR3 region has 15 residues. The trim removed 4 bases at V and 4 bases at J, leaving 5 bases unmatched. The CDR3 coding sequence is TGCGCCAGCAGTCTGCACAGGGGGCTTAATCAGCCCCAGCATTTT. Protein sequence: CASSLHRGLNQPQHF.

This chain links TRBV28 with TRBJ2-7; TRBD2 agrees at 11 bases. The J segment lost 0 bases and the V segment lost 4 bases, leaving 20 bases of the junction unmatched. CDR3 size: 21 residues. In germline, CDR1 is MDHEN, CDR2 SYDVKM. The CDR3 DNA sequence: TGTGCCAGCAGTTCTTTACTGGGTTCACTTTGGACTAGCGGGCCCTCCTACGAGCAGTACTTC. This translates into CASSSLLGSLWTSGPSYEQYF.

This clone was counted a few times. This chain uses TRBV27 with TRBJ1-6; D is unclear. V lost 5 bases and J 7 bases, leaving 12 bases between the germline ends. The CDR3 spans 14 residues. Germline V gene data show CDR1 as MNHEY and CDR2 as SMNVEV (reference sequence). The CDR3 DNA sequence: TGTGCCAGCAGTACTCCGGCCCGGAATTCACCCCTCCACTTT. Translating gives CASSTPARNSPLHF.

The chain combines TRBV27 with TRBJ1-6; no clear D gene. Trimming stripped 5 bases from V and 3 bases from J, with 20 bases between. There are 18 residues in the CDR3. Germline V lookup: CDR1 MNHEY, CDR2 SMNVEV (reference sequence). The CDR3 DNA reads TGTGCCAGCAGTCTCAGAAGGACCGATTCAGACTATAATTCACCCCTCCACTTT. Protein product: CASSLRRTDSDYNSPLHF.

The V call is TRBV14, the J call TRBJ2-4; D assignment may be TRBD1 or TRBD2 (6 bases each). V lost 0 bases to trimming and J lost 6 bases, with 15 bases between them. Germline lookup yields CDR1 SGHDN and CDR2 FVKESK. The CDR3 length is 16 residues. The CDR3 DNA reads TGTGCCAGCAGCCAAGATTGGGGGGCAGGGGTAAACATTCAGTACTTC. Protein: CASSQDWGAGVNIQYF.

This clone was picked up a small number of times. This rearrangement joins TRBV4-2 to TRBJ1-1; 7 bases align to TRBD1. Per the germline V gene, CDR1 is LGHNA and CDR2 is YNFKEQ. Losses at the gene ends were 8 bases for V and 11 bases for J; bases not matched to a gene: 14. CDR3 size: 13 residues. This chain's CDR3 is CASRVVGGRTAFF. The CDR3 DNA is TGTGCCAGCCGGGTGGTAGGGGGCCGTACGGCTTTCTTT.